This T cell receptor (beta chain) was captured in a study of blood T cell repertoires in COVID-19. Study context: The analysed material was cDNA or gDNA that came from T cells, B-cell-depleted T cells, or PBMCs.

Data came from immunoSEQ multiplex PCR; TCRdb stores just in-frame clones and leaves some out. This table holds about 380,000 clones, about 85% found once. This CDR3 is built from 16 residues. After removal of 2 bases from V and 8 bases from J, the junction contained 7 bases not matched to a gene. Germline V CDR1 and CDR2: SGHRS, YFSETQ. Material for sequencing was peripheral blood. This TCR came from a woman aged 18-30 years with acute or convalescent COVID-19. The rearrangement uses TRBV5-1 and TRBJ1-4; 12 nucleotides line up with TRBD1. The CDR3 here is CASSLESGTGGEKLFF. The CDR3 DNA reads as TGCGCCAGCAGCTTAGAATCCGGGACAGGGGGCGAAAAACTGTTTTTT.